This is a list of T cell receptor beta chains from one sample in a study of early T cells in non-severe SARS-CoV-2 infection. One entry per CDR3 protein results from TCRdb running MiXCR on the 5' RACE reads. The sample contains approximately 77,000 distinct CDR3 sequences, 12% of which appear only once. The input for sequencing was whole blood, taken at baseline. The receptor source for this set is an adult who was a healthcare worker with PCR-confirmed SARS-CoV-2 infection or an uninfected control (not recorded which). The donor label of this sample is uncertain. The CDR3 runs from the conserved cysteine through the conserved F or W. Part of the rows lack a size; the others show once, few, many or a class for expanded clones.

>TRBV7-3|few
CASSLMVEAGLHF
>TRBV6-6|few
CASRSAGNEAFF
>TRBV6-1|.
CASSGDADLSDDTF
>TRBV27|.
CASSRRRIGDEQYF
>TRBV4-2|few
CASSQGVSYGYTF
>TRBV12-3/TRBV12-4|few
CATRSGPRTEQFF
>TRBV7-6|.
CASSRSERVEQFF
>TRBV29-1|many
CSATIAGALTGELFF
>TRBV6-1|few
CASSSTTGGWGTDTQYF
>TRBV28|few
CASQMGGVYEQYF
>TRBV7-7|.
CASSLVPGARETQYF
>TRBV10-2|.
CASSEFGPGPWADTQYF
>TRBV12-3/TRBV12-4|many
CASSPPIEQYF
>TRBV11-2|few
CASSLWSLRRGFEAFF
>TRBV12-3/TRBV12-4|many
CASSLGGATDTQYF
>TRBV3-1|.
CASSQRAVRETQYF
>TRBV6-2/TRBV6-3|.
CASSYASGANVLTF
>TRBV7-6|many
CASSPYHGTNNEQFF
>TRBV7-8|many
CASSRETGSFHSPLHF
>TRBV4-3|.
CASSQEPAGGSYNEQFF
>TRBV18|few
CASSPPGDYEQYF
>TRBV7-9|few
CASSLGAGRNNEQFF
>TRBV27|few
CASSLFKGAGELFF